A selection of T cell receptor beta chains follows, all from one sample in a study of CD8+ T cells in alopecia areata. Clones were read by immunoSEQ multiplex PCR, and TCRdb kept only the in-frame ones, dropping some. The repertoire holds about 120,000 clones, with around 56% as singletons. Sample: CD4+ T cells sorted from blood, taken at week 4, from a patient treated with tofacitinib. The receptors shown here come from a human donor with alopecia areata. Each CDR3 is given with its conserved first and last residue. The order of the fields is V gene, J gene, CDR3 length, CDR3 protein.

>TRBV4-2|TRBJ1-5|15
CASSPNQGGNQPQHF
>TRBV19|TRBJ2-1|13
CASSPQAYNEQFF
>TRBV7-9|TRBJ2-5|13
CASKKDRAETQYF
>TRBV4-1|TRBJ2-2|17
CASSRRQGVTGTGELFF
>TRBV20-1|TRBJ1-5|11
CSAGGSQPQHF
>TRBV30|TRBJ2-2|14
CAWRFGGGTGELFF
>TRBV7-9|TRBJ1-2|15
CASSFVRQGAGGYTF
>TRBV5-1|TRBJ2-1|15
CASSHSVVGINEQFF
>TRBV5-4|TRBJ2-7|15
CASSLGQTVNYEQYF
>TRBV5-6|TRBJ2-5|14
CASSPTRLEETQYF
>TRBV9|TRBJ1-1|14
CASSVGSQNTEAFF
>TRBV7-8|TRBJ1-2|13
CASSGNRDRGYTF
>TRBV29-1|TRBJ2-7|14
CSVDTGAPSYEQYF
>TRBV23-1|TRBJ2-2|15
CASSHPGTQAGELFF
>TRBV29-1|TRBJ2-2|14
CSVSMTIYTGELFF
>TRBV7-9|TRBJ2-7|18
CASSSTRPTTGTSYEQYF
>TRBV7-8|TRBJ1-6|16
CASSLTVGRNNSPLHF
>TRBV29-1|TRBJ1-5|13
CSVKGVQGQPQHF
>TRBV5-1|TRBJ1-6|16
CASSLQPGQDNSPLHF
>TRBV29-1|TRBJ2-7|17
CSVATRKYRDGSYEQYF
>TRBV30|TRBJ2-7|12
CAGDSGSYEQYF
>TRBV9|TRBJ1-5|12
CASSIQNQPQHF
>TRBV6-6|TRBJ1-1|14
CASSFGTGKTEAFF
>TRBV7-9|TRBJ1-1|16
CASSPDVWQSNTEAFF
>TRBV4-1|TRBJ2-7|16
CASSQATSGGLYEQYF
>TRBV27|TRBJ1-3|14
CASSKGGTGNTIYF
>TRBV5-1|TRBJ2-1|14
CASSLTSGRNEQFF
>TRBV27|TRBJ2-1|14
CASSFGRAHNEQFF
>TRBV5-1|TRBJ1-1|14
CASSPGQMNTEAFF
>TRBV5-1|TRBJ1-1|14
CASSLVRGQTEAFF
>TRBV7-2|TRBJ2-4|14
CASSLWGQGNIQYF